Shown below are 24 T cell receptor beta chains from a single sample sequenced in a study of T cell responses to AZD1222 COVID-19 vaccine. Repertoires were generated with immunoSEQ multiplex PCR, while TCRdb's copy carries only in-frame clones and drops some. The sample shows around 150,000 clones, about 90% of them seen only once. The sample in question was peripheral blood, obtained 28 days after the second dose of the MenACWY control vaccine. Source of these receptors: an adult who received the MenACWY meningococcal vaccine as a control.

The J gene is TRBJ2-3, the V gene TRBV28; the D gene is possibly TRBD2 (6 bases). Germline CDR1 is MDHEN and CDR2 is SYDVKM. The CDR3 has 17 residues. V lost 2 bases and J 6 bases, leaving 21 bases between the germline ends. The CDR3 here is CASSLRRVGFLRDTQYF. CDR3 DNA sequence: TGTGCCAGCAGTTTACGGAGGGTCGGGTTTCTCCGCGATACGCAGTATTTT.

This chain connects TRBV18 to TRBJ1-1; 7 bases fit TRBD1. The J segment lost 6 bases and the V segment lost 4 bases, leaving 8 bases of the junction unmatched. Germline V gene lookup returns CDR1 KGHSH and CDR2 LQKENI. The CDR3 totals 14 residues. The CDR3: CASSQGADSAEAFF. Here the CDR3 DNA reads TGTGCCAGCTCACAGGGGGCAGATTCAGCTGAAGCTTTCTTT.

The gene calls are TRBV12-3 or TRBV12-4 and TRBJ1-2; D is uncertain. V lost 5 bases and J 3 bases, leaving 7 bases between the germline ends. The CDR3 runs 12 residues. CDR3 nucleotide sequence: TGTGCCAGCAGTCCCCGGGACTATGGCTACACCTTC. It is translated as CASSPRDYGYTF.

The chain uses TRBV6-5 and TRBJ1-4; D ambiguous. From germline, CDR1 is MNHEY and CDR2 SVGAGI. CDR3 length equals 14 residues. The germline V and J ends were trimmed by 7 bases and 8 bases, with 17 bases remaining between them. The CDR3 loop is CASTSTVLREKLFF. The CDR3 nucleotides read TGTGCCAGCACCTCCACTGTTCTACGGGAAAAACTGTTTTTT.

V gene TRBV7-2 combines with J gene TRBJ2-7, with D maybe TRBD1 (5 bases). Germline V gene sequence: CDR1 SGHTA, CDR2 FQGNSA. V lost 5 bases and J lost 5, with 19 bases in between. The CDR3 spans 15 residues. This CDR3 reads CASSPPDIGRDEQYF. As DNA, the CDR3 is TGTGCCAGCAGCCCCCCGGACATTGGGCGCGACGAGCAGTACTTC.

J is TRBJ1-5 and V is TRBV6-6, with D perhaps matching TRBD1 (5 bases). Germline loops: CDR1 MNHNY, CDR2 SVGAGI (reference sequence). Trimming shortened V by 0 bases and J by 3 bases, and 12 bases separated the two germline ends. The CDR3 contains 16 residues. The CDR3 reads CASSYSMGVDNQPQHF. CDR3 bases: TGTGCCAGCAGTTACTCGATGGGGGTAGACAATCAGCCCCAGCATTTT.

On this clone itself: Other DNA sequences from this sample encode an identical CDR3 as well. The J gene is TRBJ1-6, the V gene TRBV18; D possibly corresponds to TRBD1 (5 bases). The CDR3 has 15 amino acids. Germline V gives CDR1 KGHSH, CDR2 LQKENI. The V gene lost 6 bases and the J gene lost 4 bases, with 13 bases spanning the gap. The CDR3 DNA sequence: TGTGCCAGCTCCCCCGGGACGGGTTATAATTCACCCCTCCACTTT. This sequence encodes CASSPGTGYNSPLHF.

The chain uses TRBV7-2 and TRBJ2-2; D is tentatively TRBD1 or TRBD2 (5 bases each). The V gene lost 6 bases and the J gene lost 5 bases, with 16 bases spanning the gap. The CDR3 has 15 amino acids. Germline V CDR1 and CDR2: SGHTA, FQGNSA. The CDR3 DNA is TGTGCCAGCAGTCGGCCCCCGGGGCGTACCGGGGAGCTGTTTTTT. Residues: CASSRPPGRTGELFF.

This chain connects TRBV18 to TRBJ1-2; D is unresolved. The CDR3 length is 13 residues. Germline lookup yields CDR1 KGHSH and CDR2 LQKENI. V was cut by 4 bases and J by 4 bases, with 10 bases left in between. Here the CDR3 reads CASSLRDFYGYTF. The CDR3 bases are TGTGCCAGCTCACTGCGGGATTTCTATGGCTACACCTTC.

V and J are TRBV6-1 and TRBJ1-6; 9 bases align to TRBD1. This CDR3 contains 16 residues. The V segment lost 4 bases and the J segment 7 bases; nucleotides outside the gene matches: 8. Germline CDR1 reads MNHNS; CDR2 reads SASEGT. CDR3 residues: CASSAPPGQGNSPLHF. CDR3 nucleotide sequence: TGTGCCAGCAGTGCACCTCCGGGACAGGGAAATTCACCCCTCCACTTT.

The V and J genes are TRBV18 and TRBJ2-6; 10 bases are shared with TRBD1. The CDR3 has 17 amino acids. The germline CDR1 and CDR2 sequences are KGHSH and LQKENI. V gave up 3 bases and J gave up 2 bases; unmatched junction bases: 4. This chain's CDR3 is CASSPTTGGAGANVLTF. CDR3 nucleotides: TGTGCCAGCTCACCGACGACAGGGGGCGCTGGGGCCAACGTCCTGACTTTC.

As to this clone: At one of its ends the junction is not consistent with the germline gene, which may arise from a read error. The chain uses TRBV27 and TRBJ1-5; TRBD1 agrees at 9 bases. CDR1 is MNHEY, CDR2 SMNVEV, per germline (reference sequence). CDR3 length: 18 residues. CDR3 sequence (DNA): TGTGCCAGCAGTTTCTACTCCCCCCGGGACAGGGCCCATCAGCCTCAGCATTTT. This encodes CASSFYSPRDRAHQPQHF.

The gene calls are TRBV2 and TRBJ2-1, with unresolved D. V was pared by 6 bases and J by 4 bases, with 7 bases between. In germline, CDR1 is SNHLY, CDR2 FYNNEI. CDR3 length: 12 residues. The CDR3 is CASRTDYNEQFF. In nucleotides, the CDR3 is TGTGCCAGCAGAACAGATTACAATGAGCAGTTCTTC.

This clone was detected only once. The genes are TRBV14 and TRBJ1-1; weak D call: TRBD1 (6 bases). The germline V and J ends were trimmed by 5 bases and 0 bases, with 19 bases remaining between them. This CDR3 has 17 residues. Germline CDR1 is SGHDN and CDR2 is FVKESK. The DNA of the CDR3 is TGTGCCAGCAGCAGTCTTCGGGGGCGGAATATGAACACTGAAGCTTTCTTT. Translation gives CASSSLRGRNMNTEAFF.

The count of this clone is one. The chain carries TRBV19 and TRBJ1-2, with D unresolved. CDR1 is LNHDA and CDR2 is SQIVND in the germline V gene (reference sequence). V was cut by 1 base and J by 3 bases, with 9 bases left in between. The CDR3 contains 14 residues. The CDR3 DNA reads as TGTGCCAGTAGTATAGTCGCATTCGACTATGGCTACACCTTC. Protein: CASSIVAFDYGYTF.

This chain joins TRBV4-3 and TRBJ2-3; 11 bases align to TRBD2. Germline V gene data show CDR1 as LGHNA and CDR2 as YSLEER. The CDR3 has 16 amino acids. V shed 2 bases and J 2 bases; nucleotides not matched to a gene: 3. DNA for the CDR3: TGCGCCAGCAGCCAATTGACTAGCGGGGTCACAGATACGCAGTATTTT. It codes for CASSQLTSGVTDTQYF.

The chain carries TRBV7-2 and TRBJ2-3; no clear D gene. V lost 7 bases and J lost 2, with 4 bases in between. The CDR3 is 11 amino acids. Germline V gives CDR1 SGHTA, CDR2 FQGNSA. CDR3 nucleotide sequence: TGTGCCAGCACCAACACAGATACGCAGTATTTT. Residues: CASTNTDTQYF.

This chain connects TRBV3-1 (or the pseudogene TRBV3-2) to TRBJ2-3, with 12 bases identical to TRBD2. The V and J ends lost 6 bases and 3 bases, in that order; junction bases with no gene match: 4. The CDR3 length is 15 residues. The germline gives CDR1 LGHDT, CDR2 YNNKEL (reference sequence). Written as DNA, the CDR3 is TGTGCCAGCAGACTAGCGGGAGGCCCGACAGATACGCAGTATTTT. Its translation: CASRLAGGPTDTQYF.

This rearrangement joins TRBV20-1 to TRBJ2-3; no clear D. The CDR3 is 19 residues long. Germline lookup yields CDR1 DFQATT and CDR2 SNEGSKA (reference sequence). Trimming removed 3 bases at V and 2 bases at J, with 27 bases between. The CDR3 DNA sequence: TGCAGTGCTAGTGGTTCAATTCTAGGGAAGACGGCCTTCACAGATACGCAGTATTTT. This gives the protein CSASGSILGKTAFTDTQYF.

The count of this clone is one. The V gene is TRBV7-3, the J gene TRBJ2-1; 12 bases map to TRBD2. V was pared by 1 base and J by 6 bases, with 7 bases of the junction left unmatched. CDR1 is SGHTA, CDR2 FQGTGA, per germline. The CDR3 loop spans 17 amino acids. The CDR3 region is CASSLSRLAGGRNEQFF. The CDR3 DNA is TGTGCCAGCAGCTTAAGCCGCCTAGCGGGGGGGCGCAATGAGCAGTTCTTC.

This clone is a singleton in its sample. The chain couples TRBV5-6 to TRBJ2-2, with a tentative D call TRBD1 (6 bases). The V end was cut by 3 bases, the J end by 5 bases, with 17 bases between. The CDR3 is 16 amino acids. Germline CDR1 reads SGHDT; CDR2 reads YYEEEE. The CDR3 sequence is CASSWTAVLGTGELFF. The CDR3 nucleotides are TGTGCCAGCAGCTGGACAGCTGTTCTAGGAACCGGGGAGCTGTTTTTT. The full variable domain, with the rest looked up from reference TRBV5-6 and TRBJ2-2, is DAGVTQSPTHLIKTRGQQVTLRCSPKSGHDTVSWYQQALGQGPQFIFQYYEEEERQRGNFPDRFSGHQFPNYSSELNVNALLLGDSALYLCASSWTAVLGTGELFFGEGSRLTVL.

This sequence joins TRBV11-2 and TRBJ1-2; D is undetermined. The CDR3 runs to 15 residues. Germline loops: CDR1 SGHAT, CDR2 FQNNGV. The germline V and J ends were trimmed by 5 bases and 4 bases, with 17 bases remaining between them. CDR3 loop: CASSPPALAGYGYTF. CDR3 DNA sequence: TGTGCCAGCAGCCCGCCCGCTTTGGCCGGCTATGGCTACACCTTC. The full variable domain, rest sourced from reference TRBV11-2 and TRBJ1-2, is EAGVAQSPRYKIIEKRQSVAFWCNPISGHATLYWYQQILGQGPKLLIQFQNNGVVDDSQLPKDRFSAERLKGVDSTLKIQPAKLEDSAVYLCASSPPALAGYGYTFGSGTRLTVV.

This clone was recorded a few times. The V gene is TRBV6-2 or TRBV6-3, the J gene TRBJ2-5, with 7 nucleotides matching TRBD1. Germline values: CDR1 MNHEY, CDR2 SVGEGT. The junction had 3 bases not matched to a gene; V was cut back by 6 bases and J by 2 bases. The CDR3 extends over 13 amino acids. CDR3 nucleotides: TGTGCCAGCAGCCGGGGACAGCAAGAGACCCAGTACTTC. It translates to CASSRGQQETQYF.

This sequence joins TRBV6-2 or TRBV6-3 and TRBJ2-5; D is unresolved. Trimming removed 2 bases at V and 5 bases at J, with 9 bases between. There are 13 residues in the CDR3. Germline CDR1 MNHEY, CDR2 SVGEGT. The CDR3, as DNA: TGTGCCAGCAGTTACACGGGTTGGGAGACCCAGTACTTC. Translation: CASSYTGWETQYF.